Listed here is a single T cell receptor beta chain. The antigen remains unidentified. The data belong to a study of OX40 agonist ivuxolimab in advanced cancers. Study results and caveats: Part of the nonresponder group also had normalized T-cell clonal expansion that was low. Not determined was the antigen specificity of the expanded peripheral T cells.

Libraries were prepared by immunoSEQ multiplex PCR; TCRdb keeps only in-frame clonotypes and omits some of them. The table includes roughly 24,000 clones, more than 75% detected once. Sequenced here: CD4+ or CD8+ T cells sorted from blood, sampled in a trial of the OX40 agonist ivuxolimab. The clonotype comes from an adult with an advanced solid tumor such as melanoma, head and neck, liver or kidney cancer.

The CDR3 DNA sequence: TGTGCCAGCAGTCCCGTGAAGGAGGCCCCATACGAGCAGTACTTC. Translation: CASSPVKEAPYEQYF. The chain is built from TRBV19 and TRBJ2-7; the D gene is possibly TRBD2 (5 bases). The length of the CDR3 is 15 residues. Germline V lookup: CDR1 LNHDA, CDR2 SQIVND (reference sequence). V lost 9 bases and J lost 4, with 22 bases in between.